Listed here are 28 T cell receptor beta chains from one sample, sequenced in a study of CD8 T cells in Susac syndrome. About 0.45 to 1 ug RNA was reverse transcribed with random hexamers. TCRdb re-analysed the immunoSEQ multiplex PCR reads in MiXCR, keeping a single row per CDR3 protein. The sample yields roughly 110,000 distinct CDR3 sequences, less than 95% seen once. Sequenced material: CD8+ T cells from PBMCs. These receptors were collected from a human donor with Susac syndrome.

The chain carries TRBV25-1 and TRBJ1-4; no reliable D call. Trimming took off 5 bases at V and 8 bases at J, with 9 bases between the two ends. The CDR3 covers 12 residues. The germline gives CDR1 MGHDK, CDR2 SYGVNS. CDR3 in amino acids: CASSHPGEKLFF. The CDR3 nucleotides are TGTGCCAGCAGTCACCCTGGGGAAAAACTGTTTTTT.

V gene TRBV25-1 combines with J gene TRBJ2-3, with D possibly called TRBD1 or TRBD2 (5 bases each). V was shortened by 1 base and J by 4 bases, with 12 bases between the two germline ends. The CDR3 totals 15 residues. Germline CDR1 reads MGHDK; CDR2 reads SYGVNS. The CDR3 region has the DNA TGTGCCAGCAGTGAATTGAAGGGGAGCGCAGATACGCAGTATTTT. Translated: CASSELKGSADTQYF.

The table lists this clonotype with a count of one. The chain combines TRBV9 with TRBJ2-2, with 8 bases identical to TRBD1. Germline V gene sequence: CDR1 SGDLS, CDR2 YYNGEE. J was trimmed by 3 bases and V by 2 bases; bases with no gene match: 9. The CDR3 totals 17 residues. The CDR3 DNA is TGTGCCAGCAGCGTTCCAGAGGACAGGGAGGACACCGGGGAGCTGTTTTTT. The encoded protein is CASSVPEDREDTGELFF. Full variable domain (missing parts from reference TRBV9 and TRBJ2-2): DSGVTQTPKHLITATGQRVTLRCSPRSGDLSVYWYQQSLDQGLQFLIQYYNGEERAKGNILERFSAQQFPDLHSELNLSSLELGDSALYFCASSVPEDREDTGELFFGEGSRLTVL.

The gene calls are TRBV20-1 and TRBJ2-7; 11 nucleotides match TRBD1. Germline V gene data show CDR1 as DFQATT and CDR2 as SNEGSKA (reference sequence). The trim removed 5 bases at V and 5 bases at J, leaving 5 bases unmatched. CDR3 length: 13 amino acids. CDR3 DNA sequence: TGCAGTGCTTGGGGACAGGGGGACCACGAGCAGTACTTC. It encodes CSAWGQGDHEQYF.

The chain is built from TRBV19 and TRBJ2-1; tentative D call: TRBD2 (6 bases). The V end lost 9 bases, the J end lost 15 bases, and 12 bases lay between the germline ends. This CDR3 is built from 9 residues. The germline V gene has CDR1 LNHDA and CDR2 SQIVND (reference sequence). The CDR3 here is CASGTPPFF. DNA of the CDR3: TGTGCCAGCGGGACTCCCCCGTTCTTC.

The rearrangement links TRBV4-1 to TRBJ2-6; D gene ambiguous. The V and J ends lost 0 bases and 0 bases respectively, with 3 bases between them. CDR1 and CDR2 from the germline V gene are MGHRA and YSYEKL. This CDR3 comprises 15 residues. As DNA, the CDR3 is TGCGCCAGCAGCCAAGAGGGCTCTGGGGCCAACGTCCTGACTTTC. The encoded protein is CASSQEGSGANVLTF.

V and J are TRBV7-8 and TRBJ2-2, with 14 bases fitting TRBD2. Germline lookup yields CDR1 SGHVS and CDR2 FQNEAQ. V dropped 5 bases and J dropped 4; count of bases not matched to a gene: 3. This CDR3 comprises 16 residues. DNA of the CDR3: TGTGCCAGCAGCACCGGGACTAGCGGGGGCACCGGGGAGCTGTTTTTT. Protein product: CASSTGTSGGTGELFF.

CDR3 sequence (DNA): TGTGCCAGCAGCTTGATGACAGCAGAGAACACTGAAGCTTTCTTT. This codes for CASSLMTAENTEAFF. The chain is built from TRBV5-4 and TRBJ1-1; D is possibly TRBD1 (5 bases). In germline, CDR1 is SGHNT, CDR2 YYREEE (reference sequence). Trimming left V 1 base short and J 1 base short, with 11 bases between. The CDR3 spans 15 residues.

The chain combines TRBV6-2 or TRBV6-3 with TRBJ2-3; 10 bases map to TRBD2. Germline V gene data show CDR1 as MNHEY and CDR2 as SVGEGT. This CDR3 contains 15 residues. Trimming at V came to 2 bases and at J to 6 bases, leaving 5 bases not matched to a gene. CDR3: CASSYRPGLADTQYF. The CDR3 nucleotides are TGTGCCAGCAGTTACCGTCCGGGACTAGCGGATACGCAGTATTTT.

The table lists this clonotype with a few counts. CDR3 protein: CASSQAGQGRGYTF. CDR3 DNA: TGTGCCAGCAGCCAAGCAGGACAGGGTCGCGGCTACACCTTC. The V and J genes are TRBV14 and TRBJ1-2; 8 bases match TRBD1. The CDR3 contains 14 residues. CDR1 is SGHDN, CDR2 FVKESK, per germline. V was clipped by 1 base and J by 8 bases; unmatched bases: 6.

The genes are TRBV9 and TRBJ2-2, with TRBD1 as a possible D gene (5 bases). This CDR3 is built from 16 residues. Germline-derived CDR1 and CDR2 are SGDLS and YYNGEE. V lost 4 bases and J 8 bases, leaving 21 bases between the germline ends. CDR3 loop: CASSPLGGAGRGELFF. The CDR3 DNA reads as TGTGCCAGCAGCCCTCTAGGTGGGGCAGGTAGGGGGGAGCTGTTTTTT. Full variable domain (missing parts from reference TRBV9 and TRBJ2-2): DSGVTQTPKHLITATGQRVTLRCSPRSGDLSVYWYQQSLDQGLQFLIQYYNGEERAKGNILERFSAQQFPDLHSELNLSSLELGDSALYFCASSPLGGAGRGELFFGEGSRLTVL.

The J gene is TRBJ2-1, the V gene TRBV24-1; D is undetermined. The germline gives CDR1 KGHDR, CDR2 SFDVKD. This CDR3 comprises 16 residues. Trimming cost V 3 bases and J 3 bases, with 14 bases left between them. CDR3 in amino acids: CATSDDSRKDYNEQFF. CDR3 DNA: TGTGCCACCAGTGATGATTCGAGGAAGGACTACAATGAGCAGTTCTTC.

This chain connects TRBV13 to TRBJ1-2; D uncertain. The CDR3 runs to 11 residues. CDR1 and CDR2 from the germline V gene are PRHDT and FYEKMQ (reference sequence). Trimming took 1 base from V and 8 from J, leaving 5 bases between them. CDR3 amino acids: CASSLDRGYTF. CDR3 DNA sequence: TGTGCCAGCAGCTTAGATCGAGGCTACACCTTC.

V gene TRBV4-1 combines with J gene TRBJ2-1; D is uncertain. CDR1 and CDR2 (germline): MGHRA, YSYEKL. V lost 0 bases and J lost 8, with 8 bases in between. The length of the CDR3 is 13 residues. The CDR3 sequence: CASSQDGRDEQFF. DNA for the CDR3: TGCGCCAGCAGCCAAGACGGCCGGGATGAGCAGTTCTTC.

This chain joins TRBV19 and TRBJ1-1; a weak D match, TRBD1 (6 bases). Germline V CDR1 and CDR2: LNHDA, SQIVND (reference sequence). Trimming cost V 6 bases and J 5 bases, with 13 bases left between them. The CDR3 has 13 amino acids. The CDR3 protein is CASRALGGTEAFF. Here the CDR3 DNA reads TGTGCCAGTAGGGCCCTAGGGGGAACTGAAGCTTTCTTT.

Concerning this clonotype: The junction does not match germline at one end; this may be a read error. V usage is TRBV14 and J usage is TRBJ2-7; D is perhaps TRBD2 (5 bases). The CDR3 runs to 12 residues. Germline CDR1 and CDR2: SGHDN and FVKESK. The CDR3 sequence: CASNQWGDEQYF. The CDR3 nucleotides read TGTGCCAGCAACCAATGGGGAGACGAGCAGTACTTC.

The V and J genes are TRBV29-1 and TRBJ2-5, with a weak D call TRBD1 (7 bases). There are 15 residues in the CDR3. Germline assignment: CDR1 SQVTM and CDR2 ANQGSEA. Trimming cost V 6 bases and J 1 base, with 18 bases left between them. The CDR3 DNA follows: TGCAGCGTGGAACTCAGGGGGAGGCTCCAAGAGACCCAGTACTTC. Its protein is CSVELRGRLQETQYF.

The V call is TRBV4-1, the J call TRBJ2-5; no reliable D call. V lost 1 base to trimming and J lost 4 bases, with 13 bases between them. The CDR3 consists of 15 residues. The V gene's germline CDR1 is MGHRA and CDR2 YSYEKL. CDR3 nucleotides: TGCGCCAGCAGCCAAGCTTTAGGGCCGGGAGAGACCCAGTACTTC. Protein product: CASSQALGPGETQYF.

This chain uses TRBV20-1 with TRBJ2-1; 7 positions agree with TRBD2. The CDR3 runs 15 residues. Germline V CDR1 and CDR2: DFQATT, SNEGSKA (reference sequence). V lost 0 bases to trimming and J lost 0 bases; unmatched junction nucleotides: 2. The CDR3 protein is CSAREGGGSYNEQFF. The DNA for the CDR3 is TGCAGTGCTAGAGAAGGCGGGGGCTCCTACAATGAGCAGTTCTTC.

The genes are TRBV10-3 and TRBJ2-5; the D gene is possibly TRBD2 (5 bases). The germline V and J ends were trimmed by 4 bases and 3 bases, with 9 bases remaining between them. CDR1 is ENHRY and CDR2 is SYGVKD in the germline V gene. CDR3 size: 13 residues. The DNA for the CDR3 is TGTGCCATCAGTGGACTATCCGAAGAGACCCAGTACTTC. Its protein is CAISGLSEETQYF.

V is TRBV10-3 and J is TRBJ2-3, with 10 bases lining up with TRBD2. The CDR3 extends over 16 amino acids. V lost 2 bases to trimming and J lost 2 bases; unmatched junction nucleotides: 4. Germline V CDR1 and CDR2: ENHRY, SYGVKD. For the CDR3, the DNA is TGTGCCATCAGTGAGACTAGCGGGGAAGACACAGATACGCAGTATTTT. Its translation is CAISETSGEDTDTQYF.

This chain joins TRBV20-1 and TRBJ2-1; 8 bases match TRBD2. The CDR3 runs 15 residues. J gave up 6 bases and V 0 bases, and 7 bases lay outside the gene matches. Germline V gene lookup returns CDR1 DFQATT and CDR2 SNEGSKA (reference sequence). The CDR3: CSARDGTGGLNEQFF. In DNA form, the CDR3 reads TGCAGTGCTAGAGATGGGACGGGGGGGCTCAATGAGCAGTTCTTC.

The chain uses TRBV3-1 and TRBJ1-2, with D possibly TRBD1 on 5 matching bases. The V and J ends lost 1 base and 6 bases respectively, with 9 bases between them. The CDR3 consists of 13 residues. CDR1 and CDR2 from the germline V gene are LGHDT and YNNKEL (reference sequence). The CDR3 coding sequence is TGTGCCAGCAGCCAAGCGCCGGGGCATGGCTACACCTTC. Its protein is CASSQAPGHGYTF.

The chain carries TRBV24-1 and TRBJ2-7; D ambiguous. The CDR3 contains 13 residues. Germline CDR1 and CDR2: KGHDR and SFDVKD. Trimming left V 8 bases short and J 3 bases short, with 13 bases between. Written as DNA, the CDR3 is TGTGCCACCATAATATTGGACCTCTACGAGCAGTACTTC. This gives the protein CATIILDLYEQYF.

The chain uses TRBV20-1 and TRBJ1-2; D remains ambiguous. Germline V lookup: CDR1 DFQATT, CDR2 SNEGSKA (reference sequence). The CDR3 length is 12 residues. Trimming removed 3 bases from V and 6 bases from J, with 11 bases in between. This CDR3 reads CSASAAEDGYTF. CDR3 nucleotide sequence: TGCAGTGCTAGCGCGGCAGAAGATGGCTACACCTTC.

The genes are TRBV11-2 and TRBJ2-1, with TRBD1 as a possible D gene (5 bases). Deletions cut 7 bases from V and 0 bases from J, with 13 bases between. Germline CDR1 is SGHAT and CDR2 is FQNNGV. This CDR3 is 15 amino acids long. This chain's CDR3 is CASTLGLSSYNEQFF. CDR3 nucleotides: TGTGCCAGCACCCTGGGGCTGAGCTCCTACAATGAGCAGTTCTTC.

The chain carries TRBV24-1 and TRBJ2-3, with 9 bases that match TRBD2. Germline V gene data show CDR1 as KGHDR and CDR2 as SFDVKD. The V segment lost 3 bases and the J segment 4 bases; nucleotides outside the gene matches: 7. The CDR3 extends over 16 amino acids. The DNA for the CDR3 is TGTGCCACCAGTGATCCCTCCGGCGGGGGGGCAGATACGCAGTATTTT. Translation gives CATSDPSGGGADTQYF.

This chain links TRBV13 with TRBJ1-1; D may be TRBD1 (6 bases). The CDR3 length is 15 residues. Trimming took off 2 bases at V and 5 bases at J, with 15 bases between the two ends. The germline V gene encodes CDR1 PRHDT and CDR2 FYEKMQ (reference sequence). The DNA of the CDR3 is TGTGCCAGCAGCTTAAGGGGCAGGGGTGAGACTGAAGCTTTCTTT. Translation: CASSLRGRGETEAFF.